The rows below give T cell receptor beta chains drawn from one sample of a study of cytomegalovirus exposure and HLA in healthy donors. The data were produced by immunoSEQ multiplex PCR, yet TCRdb's version contains in-frame clones alone and is incomplete. Of 130,000 to 150,000 clones listed, 60% to 80% were seen once; the top ten hold approximately 4.9%. The source material was PBMCs. These TCRs come from a woman in her forties or fifties in good health and CMV-seronegative. Both conserved end residues are part of each CDR3. D genes are given only for firm matches. Clone sizes are given selectively: once, few, many, or a class where the clone is expanded.

d_call j_call v_call cdr3_length clone_size cdr3_nt cdr3_aa
NA TRBJ2-7 TRBV27 15 once TGTGCCAGCAGCCAGGACAGTTATCTTTCCTACGAGCAGTACTTC CASSQDSYLSYEQYF
NA TRBJ1-2 TRBV7-9 13 NA TGTTCCAGCAGCTTAAACAGGGACTATGGCTACACCTTC CSSSLNRDYGYTF
TRBD2 TRBJ2-1 TRBV7-9 15 few TGTGCCAGCAGCGACCGACTAGCGGGGAATAATGAGCAGTTCTTC CASSDRLAGNNEQFF
NA TRBJ2-5 TRBV2 12 NA TGTGCCACCCACAAAACCCAAGAGACCCAGTACTTC CATHKTQETQYF
NA TRBJ2-4 TRBV6-1 12 once TGTGCCAGCGGCCTGGACAGCCACATTCAGTACTTC CASGLDSHIQYF
NA TRBJ1-2 TRBV4-1 14 NA TGCGCCAGCAGCCATTTACCAGCTAACTATGGCTACACCTTC CASSHLPANYGYTF
NA TRBJ2-1 TRBV6-1 16 NA TGTGCCAGCAGTGAAGAGGGACACGTTAACTACAATGAGCAGTTCTTC CASSEEGHVNYNEQFF
NA TRBJ1-2 TRBV29-1 15 NA TGCAGCGTTGAACGGCACCTTAGGAGTGGGTATGGCTACACCTTC CSVERHLRSGYGYTF
NA TRBJ1-4 TRBV5-1 16 NA TGCGCCAGCAGCTTAGGACAGCCGGCAACTAATGAAAAACTGTTTTTT CASSLGQPATNEKLFF
TRBD1 TRBJ2-1 TRBV5-4 15 NA TGTGCCAGCAGCGAAGGGACAGGGGAGTGGAATGAGCAGTTCTTC CASSEGTGEWNEQFF
TRBD2 TRBJ2-7 TRBV27 19 NA TGTGCCAGCAGGGGTTGGGAAGCACTGGCGGGGGGCCTCTCCTACGAGCAGTACTTC CASRGWEALAGGLSYEQYF
NA TRBJ1-1 TRBV18 13 NA TGTGCCAGCTCCCCGGGAAGGAACACTGAAGCTTTCTTT CASSPGRNTEAFF
TRBD1 TRBJ2-1 TRBV7-2 15 NA TGTGCCAGCAGCCGTCCAGGGGGAAAACGGAATGAGCAGTTCTTC CASSRPGGKRNEQFF
NA TRBJ1-4 TRBV2 14 NA TGTGCCAGCATCGGGAGTCTAACTAATGAAAAACTGTTTTTT CASIGSLTNEKLFF